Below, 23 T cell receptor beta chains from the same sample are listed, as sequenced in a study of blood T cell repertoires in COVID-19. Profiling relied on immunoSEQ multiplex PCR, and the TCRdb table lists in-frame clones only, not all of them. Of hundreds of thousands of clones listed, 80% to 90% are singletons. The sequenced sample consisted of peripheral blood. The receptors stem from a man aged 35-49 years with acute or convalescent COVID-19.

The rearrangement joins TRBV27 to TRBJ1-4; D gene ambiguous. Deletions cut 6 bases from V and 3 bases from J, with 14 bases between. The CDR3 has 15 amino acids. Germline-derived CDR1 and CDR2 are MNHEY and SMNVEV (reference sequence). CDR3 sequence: CASSSSGLPNEKLFF. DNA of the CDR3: TGTGCCAGCAGCTCTTCTGGTCTACCTAATGAAAAACTGTTTTTT. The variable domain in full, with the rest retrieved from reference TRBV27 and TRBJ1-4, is EAQVTQNPRYLITVTGKKLTVTCSQNMNHEYMSWYRQDPGLGLRQIYYSMNVEVTDKGDVPEGYKVSRKEKRNFPLILESPSPNQTSLYFCASSSSGLPNEKLFFGSGTQLSVL.

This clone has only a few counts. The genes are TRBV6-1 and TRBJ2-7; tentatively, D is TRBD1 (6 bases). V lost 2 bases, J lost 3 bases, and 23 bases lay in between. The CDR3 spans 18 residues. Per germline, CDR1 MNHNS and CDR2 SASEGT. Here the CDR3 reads CASSERGETGPNFYEQYF. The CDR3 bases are TGTGCCAGCAGTGAACGCGGTGAGACAGGCCCCAACTTCTACGAGCAGTACTTC.

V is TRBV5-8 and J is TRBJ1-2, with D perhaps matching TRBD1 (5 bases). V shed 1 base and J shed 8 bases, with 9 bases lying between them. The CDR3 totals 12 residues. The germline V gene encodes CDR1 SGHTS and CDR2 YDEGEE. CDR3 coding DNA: TGTGCCAGCAGCTTGCCAGGGTGGGGCTACACCTTC. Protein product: CASSLPGWGYTF.

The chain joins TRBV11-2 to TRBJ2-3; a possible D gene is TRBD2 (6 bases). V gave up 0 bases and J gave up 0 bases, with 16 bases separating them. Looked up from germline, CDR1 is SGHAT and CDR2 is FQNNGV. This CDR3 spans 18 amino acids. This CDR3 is CASSLDDGSLFSTDTQYF. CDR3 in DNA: TGTGCCAGCAGCTTAGATGACGGGAGCTTATTTAGCACAGATACGCAGTATTTT.

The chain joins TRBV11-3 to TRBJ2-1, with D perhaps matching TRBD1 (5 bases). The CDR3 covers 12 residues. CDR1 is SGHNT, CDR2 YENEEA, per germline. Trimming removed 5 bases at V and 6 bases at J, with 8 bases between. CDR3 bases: TGTGCCAGCAGCGGGGCTTCCAATGAGCAGTTCTTC. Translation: CASSGASNEQFF.

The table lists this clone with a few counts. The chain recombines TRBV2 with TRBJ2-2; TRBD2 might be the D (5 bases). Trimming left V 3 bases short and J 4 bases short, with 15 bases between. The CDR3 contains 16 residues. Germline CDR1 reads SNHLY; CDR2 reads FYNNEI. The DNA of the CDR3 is TGTGCCAGCAGTGAGCGGGCCGTAGATCTCACCGGGGAGCTGTTTTTT. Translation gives CASSERAVDLTGELFF.

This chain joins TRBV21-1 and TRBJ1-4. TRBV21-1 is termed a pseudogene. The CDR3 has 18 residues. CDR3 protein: CASSCGIAGVATNEKLFF. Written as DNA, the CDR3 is TGTGCCAGCAGCTGCGGGATTGCGGGAGTTGCAACTAATGAAAAACTGTTTTTT.

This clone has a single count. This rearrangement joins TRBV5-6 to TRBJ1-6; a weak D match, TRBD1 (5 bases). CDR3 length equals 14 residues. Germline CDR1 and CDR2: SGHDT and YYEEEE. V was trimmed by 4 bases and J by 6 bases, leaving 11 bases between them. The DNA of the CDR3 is TGTGCCAGCAGCATGAGACAGAGTAATTCACCCCTCCACTTT. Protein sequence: CASSMRQSNSPLHF.

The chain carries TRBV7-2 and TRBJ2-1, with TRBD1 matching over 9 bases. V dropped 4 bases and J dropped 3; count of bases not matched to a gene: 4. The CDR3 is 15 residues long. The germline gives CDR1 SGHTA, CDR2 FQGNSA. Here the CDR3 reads CASSSGQGLYNEQFF. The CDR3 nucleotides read TGTGCCAGCAGCTCGGGACAGGGACTCTACAATGAGCAGTTCTTC. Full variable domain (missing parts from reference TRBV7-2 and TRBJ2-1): GAGVSQSPSNKVTEKGKDVELRCDPISGHTALYWYRQSLGQGLEFLIYFQGNSAPDKSGLPSDRFSAERTGGSVSTLTIQRTQQEDSAVYLCASSSGQGLYNEQFFGPGTRLTVL.

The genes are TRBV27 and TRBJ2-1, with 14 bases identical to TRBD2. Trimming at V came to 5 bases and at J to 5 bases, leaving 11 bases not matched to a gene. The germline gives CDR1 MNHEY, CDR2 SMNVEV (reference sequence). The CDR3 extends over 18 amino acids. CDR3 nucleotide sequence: TGTGCCAGCAGTCCAATTTCGGGACTAGCGGGAGTCCACAATGAGCAGTTCTTC. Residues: CASSPISGLAGVHNEQFF.

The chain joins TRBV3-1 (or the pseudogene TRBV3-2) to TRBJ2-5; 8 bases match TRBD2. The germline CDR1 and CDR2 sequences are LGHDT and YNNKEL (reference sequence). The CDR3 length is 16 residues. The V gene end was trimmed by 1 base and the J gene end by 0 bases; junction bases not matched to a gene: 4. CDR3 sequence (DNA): TGTGCCAGCAGCCAAGTTTCTAGCGGGTACCAAGAGACCCAGTACTTC. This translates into CASSQVSSGYQETQYF.

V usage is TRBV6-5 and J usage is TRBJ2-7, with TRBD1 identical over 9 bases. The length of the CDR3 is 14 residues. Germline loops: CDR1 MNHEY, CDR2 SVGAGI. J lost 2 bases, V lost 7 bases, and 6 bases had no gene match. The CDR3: CASKLDRGTYEQYF. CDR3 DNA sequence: TGTGCCAGCAAACTGGACAGGGGCACCTACGAGCAGTACTTC.

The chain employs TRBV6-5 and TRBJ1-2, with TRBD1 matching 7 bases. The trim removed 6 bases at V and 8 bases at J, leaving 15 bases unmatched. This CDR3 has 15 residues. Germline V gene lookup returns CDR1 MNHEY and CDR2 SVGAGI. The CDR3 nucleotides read TGTGCCAGCAGATCGCCGAGAAGGGGGCCGGGGGGCTACACCTTC. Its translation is CASRSPRRGPGGYTF.

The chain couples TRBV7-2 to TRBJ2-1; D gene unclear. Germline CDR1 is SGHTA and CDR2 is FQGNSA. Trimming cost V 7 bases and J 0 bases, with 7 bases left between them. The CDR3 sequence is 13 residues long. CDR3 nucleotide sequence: TGTGCCAGCAACCGAGGCTCCTACAATGAGCAGTTCTTC. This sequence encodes CASNRGSYNEQFF.

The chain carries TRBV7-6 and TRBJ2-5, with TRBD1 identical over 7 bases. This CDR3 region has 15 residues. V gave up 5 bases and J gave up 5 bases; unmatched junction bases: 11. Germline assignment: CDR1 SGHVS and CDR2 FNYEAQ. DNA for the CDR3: TGTGCCAGCAGCCCCCCCTTAGGGGGCTCGGAGACCCAGTACTTC. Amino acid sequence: CASSPPLGGSETQYF.

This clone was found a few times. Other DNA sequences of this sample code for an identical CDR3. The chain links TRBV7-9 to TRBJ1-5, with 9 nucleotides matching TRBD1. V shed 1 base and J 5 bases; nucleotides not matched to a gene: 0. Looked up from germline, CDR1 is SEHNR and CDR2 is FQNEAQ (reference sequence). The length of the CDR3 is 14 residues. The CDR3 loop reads CASSLGQGDQPQHF. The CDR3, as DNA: TGTGCCAGCAGCTTAGGACAGGGGGATCAGCCCCAGCATTTT.

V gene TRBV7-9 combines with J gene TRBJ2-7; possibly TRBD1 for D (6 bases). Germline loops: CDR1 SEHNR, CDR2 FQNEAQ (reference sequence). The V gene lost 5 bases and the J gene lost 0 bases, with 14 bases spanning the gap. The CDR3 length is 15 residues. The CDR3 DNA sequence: TGTGCCAGCAGCCAAAACAGGGTCTACTCCTACGAGCAGTACTTC. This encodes CASSQNRVYSYEQYF.

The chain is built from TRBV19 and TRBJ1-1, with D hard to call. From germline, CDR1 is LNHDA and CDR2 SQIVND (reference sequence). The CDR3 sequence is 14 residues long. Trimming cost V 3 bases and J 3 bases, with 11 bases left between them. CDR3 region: CASSITVADTEAFF. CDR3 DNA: TGTGCCAGTAGTATTACAGTAGCGGACACTGAAGCTTTCTTT.

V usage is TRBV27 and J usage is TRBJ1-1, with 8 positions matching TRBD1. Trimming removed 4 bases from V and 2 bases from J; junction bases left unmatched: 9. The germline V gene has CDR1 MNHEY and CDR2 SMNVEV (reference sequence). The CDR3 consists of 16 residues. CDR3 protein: CASSWDRTLRNTEAFF. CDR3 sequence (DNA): TGTGCCAGCAGTTGGGACAGGACCTTAAGAAACACTGAAGCTTTCTTT.

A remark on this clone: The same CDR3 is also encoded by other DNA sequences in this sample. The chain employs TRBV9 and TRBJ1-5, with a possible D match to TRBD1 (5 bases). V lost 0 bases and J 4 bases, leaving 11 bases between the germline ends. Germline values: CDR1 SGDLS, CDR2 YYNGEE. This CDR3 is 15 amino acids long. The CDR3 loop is CASSVDGGANQPQHF. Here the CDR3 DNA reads TGTGCCAGCAGCGTAGACGGAGGGGCTAATCAGCCCCAGCATTTT.

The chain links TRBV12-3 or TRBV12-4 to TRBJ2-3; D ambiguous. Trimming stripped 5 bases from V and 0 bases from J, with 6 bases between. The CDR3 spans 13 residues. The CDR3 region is CASSLLSTDTQYF. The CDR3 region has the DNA TGTGCCAGCAGTCTTTTGAGCACAGATACGCAGTATTTT.

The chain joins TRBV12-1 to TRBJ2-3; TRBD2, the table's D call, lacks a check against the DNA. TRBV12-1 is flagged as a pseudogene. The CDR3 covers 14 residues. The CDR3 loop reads CASSCRLAGDTQYF. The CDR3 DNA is TGTGCCAGCAGCTGTCGACTAGCGGGAGATACGCAGTATTTT.

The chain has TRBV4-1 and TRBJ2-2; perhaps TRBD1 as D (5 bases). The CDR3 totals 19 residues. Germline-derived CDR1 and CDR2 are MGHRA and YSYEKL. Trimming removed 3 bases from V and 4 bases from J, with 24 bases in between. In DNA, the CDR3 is TGCGCCAGCAGCCAGATGACAGCCGCACTCCTATTTGGCACCGGGGAGCTGTTTTTT. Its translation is CASSQMTAALLFGTGELFF.